This T cell receptor beta chain came from a study of Ad26.COV2.S vaccination and SARS-CoV-2 variants. Whole-study context: Intramuscular Ad26.COV2.S at 5x10^10 or 1x10^11 viral particles.

This sample's treatment: around 19 received Ad26.COV2.S at low or high dose, single or two shots; 5 received placebo; per-sample allocation not given. Day 63 following the first vaccine or placebo injection was when the samples were taken. Study results and caveats: TCR breadth and depth estimates may have understated total T cell responses. Reportedly, spike-specific CD8+ and CD4+ T cell responses achieved substantial breadth once vaccination had taken place.

Produced via immunoSEQ multiplex PCR; TCRdb's table is partial and in-frame only. Here the sample spans approximately 340,000 clones, about 88% being singletons. With regard to this clone: Its antigen is unknown.

Material: peripheral blood, obtained in a trial of Ad26.COV2.S vaccine versus placebo. This clonotype was obtained from a person aged 18-60 years who received the Ad26.COV2.S COVID-19 vaccine or a placebo.

The CDR3 sequence: CASSLPEAGGYEQYF. The CDR3 DNA reads TGTGCCAGCAGCTTACCTGAGGCGGGGGGCTACGAGCAGTACTTC. This chain connects TRBV7-9 to TRBJ2-7, with TRBD2 identical over 8 bases. This CDR3 is built from 15 residues. V shed 2 bases and J 3 bases; nucleotides not matched to a gene: 6. Germline assignment: CDR1 SEHNR and CDR2 FQNEAQ (reference sequence).